This T cell receptor (beta chain) came from a study of T cell responses to AZD1222 COVID-19 vaccine. Overall study results and limits: The reported proportion of spike-specific TCRs targeting unmutated variant regions was nearly half. Spike was spanned by vaccine-associated CD4 TCRs, which were dominant at 160-218 and 743-854. Clonal diversity may have been underestimated in mostly white British donors.

Turning to this clone: The target antigen is unknown.

Germline V gene data show CDR1 as SEHNR and CDR2 as FQNEAQ (reference sequence). The CDR3 has 12 residues. The V end was cut by 5 bases, the J end by 10 bases, with 12 bases between. The data were produced by immunoSEQ multiplex PCR, yet TCRdb's version contains in-frame clones alone and is incomplete. The data show around 110,000 clones, with just over 90% seen just once and about 6.8% held by the top ten. The origin of this receptor is an adult who received the AZD1222 COVID-19 vaccine. Sequenced here: peripheral blood, sampled 28 days after the second AZD1222 dose. The chain combines TRBV7-9 with TRBJ2-1; a weak D match, TRBD2 (5 bases). The CDR3 spells CASSPVTGEQFF. The CDR3 coding sequence is TGTGCCAGCAGCCCCGTTACGGGGGAGCAGTTCTTC.